This record concerns one T cell receptor (beta chain) sequence. The sample belongs to a study of blood T cell repertoires in COVID-19. About the research overall: Acute-phase and convalescent COVID-19 samples originated in the United States, Italy and Spain. PBMCs, B-cell-depleted T cells, or T cells were the source of the cDNA or gDNA that made up the material.

Per the authors' pipeline: Reference gene primer amplification gave nucleated cell count estimates. Some clones are missing from TCRdb's copy, which holds only in-frame ones; the method was immunoSEQ multiplex PCR. V and J calls and clone size are those listed in that table; D and trimming were worked out from the DNA. The table lists some 75,000 clones, around 88% of them singletons. V shed 3 bases, J shed 0 bases, and the junction held 3 bases outside the gene matches. This CDR3 region has 16 residues. Germline CDR1 reads KGHDR; CDR2 reads SFDVKD. This chain joins TRBV24-1 and TRBJ2-1; 8 positions agree with TRBD1. The sequencing sample was made of peripheral blood. The TCR sequence derives from a man in his 60s with acute or convalescent COVID-19. CDR3 protein: CATSDRTGGSYNEQFF. Written as DNA, the CDR3 is TGTGCCACCAGTGATCGTACAGGGGGCTCCTACAATGAGCAGTTCTTC.